These T cell receptor beta chains were read from a single sample in a study of OX40 agonist ivuxolimab in advanced cancers. The assay was immunoSEQ multiplex PCR, and TCRdb's table has in-frame clones only and misses some. Counted here are about 54,000 clones, roughly nine tenths occurring once; the ten biggest clones make up over 9.5%. The starting material was CD4+ or CD8+ T cells sorted from blood, obtained in a trial of the OX40 agonist ivuxolimab. The origin of the receptors is an adult with an advanced solid tumor such as melanoma, head and neck, liver or kidney cancer. The CDR3 runs from the conserved cysteine through the conserved F or W. A D gene is named only where the DNA matches it firmly.

CDR3 length	J gene	V gene	D gene	CDR3 DNA	CDR3 protein
20	TRBJ2-5	TRBV5-1	TRBD2	TGCGCCAGCAGCTACTACACGACTAGCGGGGGGGATCTGGGTGGAGAGACCCAGTACTTC	CASSYYTTSGGDLGGETQYF
14	TRBJ1-1	TRBV5-1	NA	TGCGCCAGCAGCTTAGGGCCGGGGAACACTGAAGCTTTCTTT	CASSLGPGNTEAFF
15	TRBJ2-3	TRBV13	NA	TGTGCCAGCAGCTTAGGAGGGTGGGGCGCAGATACGCAGTATTTT	CASSLGGWGADTQYF
12	TRBJ2-7	TRBV5-4	NA	TGTGCCAGCAGCTCACAGACCTACGAGCAGTACTTC	CASSSQTYEQYF
13	TRBJ2-5	TRBV27	NA	TGTGCCAGCAGTCTCGGGCCAAGGGAGACCCAGTACTTC	CASSLGPRETQYF
15	TRBJ1-5	TRBV5-1	NA	TGCGCCAGCAGCTTGGTCGTCGGGGTCAATCAGCCCCAGCATTTT	CASSLVVGVNQPQHF
15	TRBJ2-6	TRBV27	NA	TGTGCCAGCAGTTTATTGGGCTCTGGGGCCAACGTCCTGACTTTC	CASSLLGSGANVLTF
14	TRBJ1-2	TRBV28	NA	TGTGCCAGCATTGAAGGGGGTTCCGGCTATGGCTACACCTTC	CASIEGGSGYGYTF
17	TRBJ1-2	TRBV18	TRBD1	TGTGCCAGCTCACCCTCCGCGGGACAGGGGGCCTGGGAAGGCTACACCTTC	CASSPSAGQGAWEGYTF
15	TRBJ2-7	TRBV5-4	NA	TGTGCCAGCAGCCTAACGAAGGGGGATTCCTACGAGCAGTACTTC	CASSLTKGDSYEQYF
13	TRBJ1-2	TRBV29-1	NA	TGCAGCGTTGGAACGAACCGAAACTATGGCTACACCTTC	CSVGTNRNYGYTF
13	TRBJ2-7	TRBV2	NA	TGTGCCGGTTCGATAGGGGGGGGAGCTGCGCAGTACTTC	CAGSIGGGAAQYF
14	TRBJ2-3	TRBV28	NA	TGTGCCAGCGGCAAGACTAGTGTCGGAGATACGCAGTATTTT	CASGKTSVGDTQYF
13	TRBJ2-4	TRBV4-2	NA	TGTGCCAGCAGCCAAACAGGGAAAAACATTCAGTACTTC	CASSQTGKNIQYF
15	TRBJ2-7	TRBV11-2	NA	TGTGCCAGCAGCTTAGTTGCGGTCCCTTCCTACGAGCAGTACTTC	CASSLVAVPSYEQYF
15	TRBJ1-6	TRBV18	NA	TGTGCCAGCTCACCACCGAGCGGGACTAATTCACCCCTCCACTTT	CASSPPSGTNSPLHF
15	TRBJ2-7	TRBV2	NA	TGTGCCAGCAACCATAAGAGATTCGGGGCCTACGAGCAGTACTTC	CASNHKRFGAYEQYF
11	TRBJ2-1	TRBV29-1	NA	TGCAGCGTTGGACAGATCAATGAGCAGTTCTTC	CSVGQINEQFF
15	TRBJ2-5	TRBV7-2	NA	TGTGCCAGCAGCTTATGGCTCCACGGCGGGGAGACCCAGTACTTC	CASSLWLHGGETQYF
13	TRBJ1-1	TRBV9	NA	TGTGCCAGCAGCTACTATCATCAAGGGGAAGCTTTCTTT	CASSYYHQGEAFF
14	TRBJ2-6	TRBV27	NA	TGTGCCAGCAGCAGGGGCTCCGGGGCCAACGTCCTGACTTTC	CASSRGSGANVLTF
14	TRBJ2-7	TRBV5-1	TRBD2	TGCGCCAGCAGCGTTGGTGGACTAGTTTACGAGCAGTACTTC	CASSVGGLVYEQYF
12	TRBJ1-2	TRBV5-4	NA	TGTGCCAGCAGCCGCAGGTCCCCTGGCTACACCTTC	CASSRRSPGYTF
14	TRBJ1-6	TRBV4-3	NA	TGCGCCAGCAGCCAAGTCAGCCTGAGTTCACCCCTCCACTTT	CASSQVSLSSPLHF